This record concerns one TCR beta chain sequence. Its target is unknown. These data come from a study of post-analysis software for immune sequencing data. At the level of the study: Relapsing-remitting, secondary progressive and progressive-relapsing multiple sclerosis courses were included.

Prepared TCR beta cDNA libraries contained unique molecular identifiers. Between about 1 and 11 million T cells gave rise to hundreds of thousands of cDNA molecules. From the PCR reads, TCRdb called clonotypes with MiXCR, one entry per CDR3 protein. The table has approximately 730,000 distinct CDR3 sequences, more than 45% seen once. General study findings and limits: F measure clustering grouped samples strongly by preparation batch. Comparison with controls showed significantly lower normalized Chao1 diversity in multiple sclerosis patients. The five TRBV segments detected at higher frequency in patients than in controls included TRBV5-6, TRBV5-1 and TRBV20-1.

Looked up from germline, CDR1 is MNHEY and CDR2 is SMNVEV (reference sequence). The V and J ends lost 4 bases and 0 bases respectively, with 10 bases between them. This CDR3 contains 15 residues. The chain joins TRBV27 to TRBJ2-1; D could derive from TRBD1 or TRBD2 (5 bases each). This clonotype was sampled from a girl aged 5 to 17 with multiple sclerosis. The material sequenced was blood. The CDR3 nucleotides are TGTGCCAGCAGTTCCAGGGCGGGCTCCTACAATGAGCAGTTCTTC. Protein product: CASSSRAGSYNEQFF.